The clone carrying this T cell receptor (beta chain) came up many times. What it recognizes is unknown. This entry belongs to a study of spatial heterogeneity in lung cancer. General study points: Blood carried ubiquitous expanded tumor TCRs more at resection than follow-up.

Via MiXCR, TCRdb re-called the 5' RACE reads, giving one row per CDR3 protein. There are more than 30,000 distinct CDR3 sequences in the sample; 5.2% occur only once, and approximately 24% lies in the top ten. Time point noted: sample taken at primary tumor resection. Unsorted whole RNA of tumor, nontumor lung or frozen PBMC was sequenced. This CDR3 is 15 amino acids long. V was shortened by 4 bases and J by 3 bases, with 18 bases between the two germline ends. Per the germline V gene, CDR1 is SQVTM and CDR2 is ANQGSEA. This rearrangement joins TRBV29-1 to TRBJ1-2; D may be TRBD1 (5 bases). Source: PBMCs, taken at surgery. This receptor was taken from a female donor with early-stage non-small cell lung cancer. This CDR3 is CSVGTRGLTHYGYTF. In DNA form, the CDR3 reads TGCAGCGTTGGGACCCGGGGGTTGACGCACTATGGCTACACCTTC.